Reported below is one TCR beta chain. The CDR3 loop spans 15 amino acids. After removal of 2 bases from V and 3 bases from J, the junction contained 4 bases not matched to a gene. CDR1 is SGHTA, CDR2 FQGNSA, per germline. Authors' processing steps: Reference gene primers were amplified, and this amplification served to estimate nucleated cell counts. Some clones are missing from TCRdb's copy, which holds only in-frame ones; the method was immunoSEQ multiplex PCR. The V and J calls and clone size were taken over from that table, and D and trimming were inferred from the DNA. The table shows some 370,000 clones, with roughly 90% occurring only once. The data derive from a study of blood T cell repertoires in COVID-19. Background on the study: Samples taken during acute and convalescent COVID-19 were collected in the United States, Italy and Spain. The cDNA or gDNA used as material had been derived from T cells, B-cell-depleted T cells, or PBMCs.

The specimen sequenced was peripheral blood. The source of this sequence is a man between 18 and 35 years old with active or convalescent COVID-19. The gene calls are TRBV7-2 and TRBJ1-5; 7 bases agree with TRBD1. In DNA form, the CDR3 reads TGTGCCAGCAGCTTAAGAGGACAGGCCAATCAGCCCCAGCATTTT. Encoded protein: CASSLRGQANQPQHF.